The clone carrying this T cell receptor beta chain is a singleton in its sample. Generated by immunoSEQ multiplex PCR, the TCRdb table keeps only in-frame clones and is missing some. The sample shows around 40,000 clones, 90% to 95% of them seen only once. The data derive from a study of T cell changes during pregnancy in multiple sclerosis. The germline gives CDR1 SGDLS, CDR2 YYNGEE. Trimming shortened V by 4 bases and J by 4 bases, and 12 bases separated the two germline ends. This CDR3 is 14 amino acids long. The material was CD4+ T cells from peripheral blood mononuclear cells, obtained in the second trimester of pregnancy. The TCR originated in a female donor with multiple sclerosis, enrolled in a pregnancy study. The rearrangement links TRBV9 to TRBJ2-1, with D perhaps matching TRBD1 (6 bases). The CDR3 reads CASSPWGPYNEQFF. The CDR3 bases are TGTGCCAGCAGCCCGTGGGGGCCATACAATGAGCAGTTCTTC.